This TCR beta chain was found in a study of cytomegalovirus exposure and HLA in healthy donors. Study-wide results and limits: Some TCR beta chains (164 of them) were listed as cytomegalovirus-associated. While the bulk of TCR sequences proved rare, some public TCRs turned up in many donors.

A remark on this clone: Its target is unknown.

The CDR3 covers 13 residues. With 4 bases clipped from V and 5 bases from J, the junction kept 3 bases outside the gene matches. Looked up from germline, CDR1 is SQVTM and CDR2 is ANQGSEA. Clones were read by immunoSEQ multiplex PCR, and TCRdb kept only the in-frame ones, dropping some. This table holds 65,000 to 75,000 clones, nearly 96% found once. Sequenced sample: PBMCs. The rearrangement links TRBV29-1 to TRBJ2-1, with 9 bases aligning to TRBD2. The TCR comes from a woman between 18 and 30 years old in good health and CMV-seropositive. The CDR3 DNA reads as TGCAGCGTTGTCGGACTAGCGAACAATGAGCAGTTCTTC. It yields the protein CSVVGLANNEQFF.